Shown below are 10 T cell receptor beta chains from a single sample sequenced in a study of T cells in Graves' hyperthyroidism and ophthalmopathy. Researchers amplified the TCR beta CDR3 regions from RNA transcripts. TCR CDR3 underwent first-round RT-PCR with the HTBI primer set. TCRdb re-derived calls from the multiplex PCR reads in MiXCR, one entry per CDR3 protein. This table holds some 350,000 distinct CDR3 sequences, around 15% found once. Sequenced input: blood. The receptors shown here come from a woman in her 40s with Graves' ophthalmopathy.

The CDR3 DNA reads as TGCAGTGCCAGGACCGGGACAGACCCCTACGAGCAGTACTTC. It is translated as CSARTGTDPYEQYF. The chain is built from TRBV20-1 and TRBJ2-7, with TRBD1 matching 7 bases. With 6 bases clipped from V and 2 bases from J, the junction kept 10 bases outside the gene matches. CDR3 length equals 14 residues. CDR1 and CDR2 from the germline V gene are DFQATT and SNEGSKA (reference sequence).

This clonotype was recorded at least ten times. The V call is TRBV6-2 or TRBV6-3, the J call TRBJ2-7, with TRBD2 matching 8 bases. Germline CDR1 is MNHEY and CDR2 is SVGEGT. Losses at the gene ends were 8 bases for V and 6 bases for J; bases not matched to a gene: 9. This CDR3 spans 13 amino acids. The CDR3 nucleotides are TGTGCCAGCGGAAACGCGGGGGGTACCGAGCAGTACTTC. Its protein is CASGNAGGTEQYF.

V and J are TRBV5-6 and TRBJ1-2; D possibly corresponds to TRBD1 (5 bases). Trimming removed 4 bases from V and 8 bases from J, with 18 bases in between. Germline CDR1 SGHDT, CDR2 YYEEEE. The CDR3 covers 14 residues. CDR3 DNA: TGTGCCAGCAGCCGGGACTCGCCCCTCGGGGGCTACACCTTC. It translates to CASSRDSPLGGYTF.

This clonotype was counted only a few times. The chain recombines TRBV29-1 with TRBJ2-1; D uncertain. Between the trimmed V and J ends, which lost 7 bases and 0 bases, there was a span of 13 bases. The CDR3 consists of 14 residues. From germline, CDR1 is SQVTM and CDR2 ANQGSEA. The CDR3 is CSAFRFSSYNEQFF. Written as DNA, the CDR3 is TGCAGCGCATTCCGATTTAGCTCCTACAATGAGCAGTTCTTC.

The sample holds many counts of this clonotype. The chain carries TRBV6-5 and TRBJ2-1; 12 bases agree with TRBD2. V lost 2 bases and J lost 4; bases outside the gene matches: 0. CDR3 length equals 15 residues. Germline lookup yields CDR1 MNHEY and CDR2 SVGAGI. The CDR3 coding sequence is TGTGCCAGCAGTTACGGGACTAGCGGGTACAATGAGCAGTTCTTC. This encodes CASSYGTSGYNEQFF.

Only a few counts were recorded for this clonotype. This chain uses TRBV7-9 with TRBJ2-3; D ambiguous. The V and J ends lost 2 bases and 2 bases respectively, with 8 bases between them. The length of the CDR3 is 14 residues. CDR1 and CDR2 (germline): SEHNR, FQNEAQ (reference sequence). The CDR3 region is CASSLTESTDTQYF. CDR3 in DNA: TGTGCCAGCAGCTTAACAGAGTCCACAGATACGCAGTATTTT.

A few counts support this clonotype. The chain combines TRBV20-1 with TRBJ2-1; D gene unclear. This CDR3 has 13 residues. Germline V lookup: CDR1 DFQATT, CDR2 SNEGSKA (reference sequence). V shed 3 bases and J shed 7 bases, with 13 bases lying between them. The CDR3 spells CSARNYDRNEQFF. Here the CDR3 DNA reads TGCAGTGCTAGGAACTATGATCGGAATGAGCAGTTCTTC.

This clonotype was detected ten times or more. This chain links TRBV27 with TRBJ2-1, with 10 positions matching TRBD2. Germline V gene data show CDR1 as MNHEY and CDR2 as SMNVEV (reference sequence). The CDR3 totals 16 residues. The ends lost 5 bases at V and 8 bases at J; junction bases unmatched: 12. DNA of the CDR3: TGTGCCAGCAGTACCATACTAGCGGGGAGTTTAGATGAGCAGTTCTTC. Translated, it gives CASSTILAGSLDEQFF.

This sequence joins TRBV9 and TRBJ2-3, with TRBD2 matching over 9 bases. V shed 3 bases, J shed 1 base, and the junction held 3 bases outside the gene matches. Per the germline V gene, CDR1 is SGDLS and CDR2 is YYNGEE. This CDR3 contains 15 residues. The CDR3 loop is CASSATSGRTDTQYF. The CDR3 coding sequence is TGTGCCAGCAGCGCGACTAGCGGACGCACAGATACGCAGTATTTT.

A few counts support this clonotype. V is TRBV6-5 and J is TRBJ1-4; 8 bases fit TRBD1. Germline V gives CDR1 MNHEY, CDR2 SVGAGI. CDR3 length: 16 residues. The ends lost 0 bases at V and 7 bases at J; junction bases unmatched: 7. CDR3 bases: TGTGCCAGCAGTTACTCCAGGGGGCAACGTAGTGAAAAACTGTTTTTT. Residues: CASSYSRGQRSEKLFF.